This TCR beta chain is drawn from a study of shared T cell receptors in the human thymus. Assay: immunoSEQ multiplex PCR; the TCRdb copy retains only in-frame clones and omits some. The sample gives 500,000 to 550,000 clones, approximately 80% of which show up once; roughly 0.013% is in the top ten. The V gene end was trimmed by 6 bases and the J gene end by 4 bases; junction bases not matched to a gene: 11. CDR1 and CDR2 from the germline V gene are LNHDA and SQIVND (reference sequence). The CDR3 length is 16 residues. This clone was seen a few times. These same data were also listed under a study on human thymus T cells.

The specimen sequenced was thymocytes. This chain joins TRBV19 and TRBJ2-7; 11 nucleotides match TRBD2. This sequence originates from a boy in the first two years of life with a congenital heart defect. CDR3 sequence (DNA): TGTGCCAGTAGCCCCGAATCGGGACTAGCGGATTACGAGCAGTACTTC. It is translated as CASSPESGLADYEQYF.